This is a list of T cell receptor beta chains from one sample in a study of OX40 agonist ivuxolimab in advanced cancers. Clones were read by immunoSEQ multiplex PCR, and TCRdb kept only the in-frame ones, dropping some. This table has tens of thousands of clones, around 75% appearing once. Sample: CD4+ or CD8+ T cells sorted from blood, taken in a trial of the OX40 agonist ivuxolimab. These receptors were taken from an adult with an advanced solid tumor such as melanoma, head and neck, liver or kidney cancer. CDR3s include the opening cysteine and the closing phenylalanine or tryptophan. Fields, in order: D gene, V gene, clone size, J gene, CDR3 length, CDR3 DNA, CDR3 protein. The D gene is left open where the match is weak. Clone size appears in some rows only: once, few, many, or a class for an expanded clone.

d_gene: TRBD2; v_gene: TRBV10-1; abundance: NA; j_gene: TRBJ2-5; len: 16; CDR3nt: TGCGCCAGCAGTGAGGTCGTTAGCGGGGGTTTTGAGACCCAGTACTTC; CDR3aa: CASSEVVSGGFETQYF
d_gene: TRBD2; v_gene: TRBV29-1; abundance: NA; j_gene: TRBJ2-3; len: 14; CDR3nt: TGCAGCGTTGATGCTAGCGGGAGGTCTGGTACGCAGTATTTT; CDR3aa: CSVDASGRSGTQYF
d_gene: TRBD1; v_gene: TRBV11-3; abundance: NA; j_gene: TRBJ2-2; len: 16; CDR3nt: TGTGCCAGCAGCTTAGGACAGGGGGCTCTCACCGGGGAGCTGTTTTTT; CDR3aa: CASSLGQGALTGELFF
d_gene: NA; v_gene: TRBV7-8; abundance: NA; j_gene: TRBJ1-1; len: 13; CDR3nt: TGTGCCAGCAGCTTTGTTAGGGGCACTGAAGCTTTCTTT; CDR3aa: CASSFVRGTEAFF
d_gene: NA; v_gene: TRBV21-1; abundance: NA; j_gene: TRBJ1-1; len: 13; CDR3nt: TGTGCCAGCAAACGAGGGATGAACACTGAAGCTTTCTTT; CDR3aa: CASKRGMNTEAFF
d_gene: NA; v_gene: TRBV7-8; abundance: NA; j_gene: TRBJ2-5; len: 14; CDR3nt: TGTGCCAGCAGTAGAGGGGGGGACCAAGAGACCCAGTACTTC; CDR3aa: CASSRGGDQETQYF
d_gene: NA; v_gene: TRBV7-9; abundance: NA; j_gene: TRBJ2-2; len: 15; CDR3nt: TGTGCCAGCAGCTTCCAGGAGGGGCTCACCGGGGAGCTGTTTTTT; CDR3aa: CASSFQEGLTGELFF
d_gene: NA; v_gene: TRBV29-1; abundance: NA; j_gene: TRBJ2-1; len: 15; CDR3nt: TGCAGCGTTGAGGGCCTCGCGGTCGCCTACAATGAGCAGTTCTTC; CDR3aa: CSVEGLAVAYNEQFF
d_gene: NA; v_gene: TRBV27; abundance: few; j_gene: TRBJ1-5; len: 16; CDR3nt: TGTGCCAGCCGCCGGGGGGCGGGGGTCTTAAATCAGCCCCAGCATTTT; CDR3aa: CASRRGAGVLNQPQHF
d_gene: TRBD2; v_gene: TRBV4-1; abundance: NA; j_gene: TRBJ2-7; len: 15; CDR3nt: TGCGCCAGCAGCCAATTCTCCGGGACTAGCGACGAGCAGTACTTC; CDR3aa: CASSQFSGTSDEQYF
d_gene: NA; v_gene: TRBV19; abundance: NA; j_gene: TRBJ2-2; len: 13; CDR3nt: TGTGCCAGTAGTATGTACAGGGCCGGGGAGCTGTTTTTT; CDR3aa: CASSMYRAGELFF
d_gene: NA; v_gene: TRBV23-1; abundance: NA; j_gene: TRBJ1-4; len: 15; CDR3nt: TGCGCCAGCATTGCGGGACACCGTTTTTTTGAAAAACTGTTTTTT; CDR3aa: CASIAGHRFFEKLFF
d_gene: TRBD2; v_gene: TRBV28; abundance: NA; j_gene: TRBJ2-1; len: 19; CDR3nt: TGTGCCAGCAGTTTATTACTAGCGGGAGTTTCTAGGGCCTACAATGAGCAGTTCTTC; CDR3aa: CASSLLLAGVSRAYNEQFF
d_gene: NA; v_gene: TRBV5-6; abundance: NA; j_gene: TRBJ2-7; len: 14; CDR3nt: TGTGCCAGCAGCTACGCAGGGATCTTCCACGAGCAGTACTTC; CDR3aa: CASSYAGIFHEQYF
d_gene: TRBD1; v_gene: TRBV11-3; abundance: NA; j_gene: TRBJ2-3; len: 17; CDR3nt: TGTGCCAGCAGCTTAGATTCTATACGGACAGGTCAAGATACGCAGTATTTT; CDR3aa: CASSLDSIRTGQDTQYF
d_gene: TRBD2; v_gene: TRBV27; abundance: NA; j_gene: TRBJ2-7; len: 14; CDR3nt: TGTGCCAGCAGTTGGACTAGCGGGAACTACGAGCAGTACTTC; CDR3aa: CASSWTSGNYEQYF
d_gene: NA; v_gene: TRBV5-1; abundance: NA; j_gene: TRBJ2-1; len: 16; CDR3nt: TGCGCCAGCAGCTCTCGAGGTAGCGGAACCTACAATGAGCAGTTCTTC; CDR3aa: CASSSRGSGTYNEQFF
d_gene: TRBD2; v_gene: TRBV11-3; abundance: NA; j_gene: TRBJ2-2; len: 17; CDR3nt: TGTGCCAGCAGCCCCAGTCGCAGCGGGAGTCCCGACGGGGAGCTGTTTTTT; CDR3aa: CASSPSRSGSPDGELFF
d_gene: NA; v_gene: TRBV19; abundance: NA; j_gene: TRBJ2-1; len: 15; CDR3nt: TGTGCCAGTAGTATTGTAGTTAGCTCCTACAATGAGCAGTTCTTC; CDR3aa: CASSIVVSSYNEQFF
d_gene: TRBD2; v_gene: TRBV4-1; abundance: NA; j_gene: TRBJ2-7; len: 15; CDR3nt: TGCGCCAGCAGCCATTCTGTCGGACTAGCATACGAGCAGTACTTC; CDR3aa: CASSHSVGLAYEQYF
d_gene: NA; v_gene: TRBV28; abundance: NA; j_gene: TRBJ2-5; len: 16; CDR3nt: TGTGCCAGCAGTCTAGGGGCTACCAGGTACCAAGAGACCCAGTACTTC; CDR3aa: CASSLGATRYQETQYF
d_gene: TRBD1; v_gene: TRBV4-1; abundance: NA; j_gene: TRBJ2-7; len: 14; CDR3nt: TGCGCCAGCAGCCCCCTCGGACAGGACTACGAGCAGTACTTC; CDR3aa: CASSPLGQDYEQYF